This T cell receptor (beta chain) is drawn from a study of Ad26.COV2.S vaccination and SARS-CoV-2 variants. In the study overall: By the intramuscular route, Ad26.COV2.S was given once, or twice 56 days apart.

Treatment reported: 15 to 20 received Ad26.COV2.S at low or high dose, single or two shots; a few received placebo; per-sample allocation not given. Specimens were obtained on day 63 following the first vaccine or placebo injection. As its vector, the vaccine had Ad26, which expressed Wuhan-strain SARS-CoV-2 spike. Between the trimmed V and J ends, which lost 3 bases and 5 bases, there was a span of 25 bases. The germline gives CDR1 MDHEN, CDR2 SYDVKM. The CDR3 is 18 amino acids. The table came from immunoSEQ multiplex PCR; TCRdb's copy has only in-frame clones and leaves some out. Of 300,000 to 350,000 clones in the sample, around four fifths were seen once.

The source was peripheral blood, collected in a trial of Ad26.COV2.S vaccine versus placebo. The chain couples TRBV28 to TRBJ1-1; D might be TRBD1 (5 bases). This receptor was taken from a person between 18 and 65 years old who received the Ad26.COV2.S COVID-19 vaccine or a placebo. As DNA, the CDR3 is TGTGCCAGCAGTTTGGTGGGTTGGGGGAACAGAAAACAGACTGAAGCTTTCTTT. As protein: CASSLVGWGNRKQTEAFF. Using reference TRBV28 and TRBJ1-1 for the parts outside the CDR3, the full variable domain is DVKVTQSSRYLVKRTGEKVFLECVQDMDHENMFWYRQDPGLGLRLIYFSYDVKMKEKGDIPEGYSVSREKKERFSLILESASTNQTSMYLCASSLVGWGNRKQTEAFFGQGTRLTVV.